This TCR beta chain appears in the sequencing data of a study of T-cell memory formation after mild COVID-19. The ends lost 4 bases at V and 4 bases at J; junction bases unmatched: 7. The CDR3 runs 14 residues. Germline-derived CDR1 and CDR2 are LGHNA and YNFKEQ. TCRdb reprocessed the 5' RACE reads via MiXCR and lists one record per CDR3 protein. This table holds approximately 28,000 distinct CDR3 sequences, about 12% found once. The table lists this clonotype with many counts. The TCR sequence derives from an adult woman who had mild COVID-19 (a few samples of this study predate the infection). Cell type and time point are not known. The V call is TRBV4-2, the J call TRBJ2-7; 7 bases are a match to TRBD2. The specimen was PBMCs or a T cell subset sorted from them (not recorded which). CDR3 residues: CASSLPGGEYEQYF. Written as DNA, the CDR3 is TGTGCCAGCAGCCTGCCGGGGGGAGAGTACGAGCAGTACTTC.